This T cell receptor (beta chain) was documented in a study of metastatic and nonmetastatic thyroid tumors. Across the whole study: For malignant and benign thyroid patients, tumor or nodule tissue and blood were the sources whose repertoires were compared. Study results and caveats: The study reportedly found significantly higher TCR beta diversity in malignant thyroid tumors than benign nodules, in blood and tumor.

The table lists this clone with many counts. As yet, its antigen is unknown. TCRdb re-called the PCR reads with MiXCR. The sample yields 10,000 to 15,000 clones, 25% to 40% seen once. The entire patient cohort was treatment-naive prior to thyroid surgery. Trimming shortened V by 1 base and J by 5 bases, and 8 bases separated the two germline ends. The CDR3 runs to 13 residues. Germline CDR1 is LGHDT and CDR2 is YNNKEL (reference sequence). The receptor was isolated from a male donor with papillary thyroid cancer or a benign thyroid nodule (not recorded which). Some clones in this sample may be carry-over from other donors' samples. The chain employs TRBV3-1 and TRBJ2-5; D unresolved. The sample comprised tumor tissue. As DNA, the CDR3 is TGTGCCAGCAGCCAAGTCTTCAAGGAGACCCAGTACTTC. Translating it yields CASSQVFKETQYF.